These 27 T cell receptor beta chains came from one sample sequenced in a study of control samples from healthy donors and cancer patients. Profiled with immunoSEQ multiplex PCR; TCRdb holds only in-frame clones, not every one. Seen here are roughly 81,000 clones, around 80% observed once, and the top ten hold around 10%. The source material was PBMCs. These receptors came from a man aged 60 to 69 with head and neck cancer.

This clone occurred once. This rearrangement joins TRBV28 to TRBJ2-5; D is uncertain. This CDR3 comprises 14 residues. The V gene's germline CDR1 is MDHEN and CDR2 SYDVKM. Deletions cut 2 bases from V and 1 base from J, with 8 bases between. CDR3 sequence reads: CASSLGISQETQYF. In DNA, the CDR3 is TGTGCCAGCAGTTTAGGGATCTCCCAAGAGACCCAGTACTTC.

This chain connects TRBV19 to TRBJ2-5; D remains ambiguous. Germline lookup yields CDR1 LNHDA and CDR2 SQIVND (reference sequence). V lost 5 bases, J lost 0 bases, and 4 bases lay in between. There are 12 residues in the CDR3. The CDR3 region is CASSSNQETQYF. The CDR3 DNA reads as TGTGCCAGTAGTTCGAACCAAGAGACCCAGTACTTC.

The CDR3 DNA reads TGTGCCAGCAGCCCAGGGGGTAGTAGGGGGCTGGGACAGCCCCAGCATTTT. Translating gives CASSPGGSRGLGQPQHF. V gene TRBV7-9 combines with J gene TRBJ1-5, with 7 bases fitting TRBD1. The CDR3 covers 17 residues. Per germline, CDR1 SEHNR and CDR2 FQNEAQ (reference sequence). Germline trimming cut 5 bases from V and 7 bases from J; bases unmatched to any gene: 17.

This clone was counted a few times. The V call is TRBV19, the J call TRBJ2-2, with 7 bases aligning to TRBD2. Germline V gene data show CDR1 as LNHDA and CDR2 as SQIVND (reference sequence). Trimming cost V 10 bases and J 3 bases; bases outside gene matches: 11. The CDR3 contains 15 residues. Here the CDR3 reads CATTFRGGYTGELFF. CDR3 DNA sequence: TGTGCCACCACTTTTCGCGGGGGTTACACCGGGGAGCTGTTTTTT.

This chain links TRBV27 with TRBJ2-7; TRBD2 aligns across 9 bases. Losses at the gene ends were 7 bases for V and 0 bases for J; bases not matched to a gene: 7. Germline CDR1 reads MNHEY; CDR2 reads SMNVEV (reference sequence). This CDR3 has 15 residues. CDR3 sequence: CASMAGGQSSYEQYF. The CDR3 DNA sequence: TGTGCCAGCATGGCGGGAGGGCAGAGCTCCTACGAGCAGTACTTC.

The rearrangement joins TRBV14 to TRBJ2-1; 15 bases fit TRBD2. CDR3 length: 14 residues. CDR1 is SGHDN and CDR2 is FVKESK in the germline V gene. The ends lost 10 bases at V and 9 bases at J; junction bases unmatched: 7. CDR3 sequence reads: CATSGLAGGFEQFF. CDR3 DNA: TGTGCCACCTCTGGACTAGCGGGAGGGTTTGAGCAGTTCTTC. The variable domain in full, completed from reference TRBV14 and TRBJ2-1, reads EAGVTQFPSHSVIEKGQTVTLRCDPISGHDNLYWYRRVMGKEIKFLLHFVKESKQDESGMPNNRFLAERTGGTYSTLKVQPAELEDSGVYFCATSGLAGGFEQFFGPGTRLTVL.

This chain uses TRBV3-1 (or the pseudogene TRBV3-2) with TRBJ1-2, with 7 bases lining up with TRBD1. The V segment lost 7 bases and the J segment 0 bases; nucleotides outside the gene matches: 5. Per germline, CDR1 LGHDT and CDR2 YNNKEL (reference sequence). CDR3 length: 14 amino acids. The CDR3 region is CASTNRGANYGYTF. CDR3 coding DNA: TGTGCCAGCACTAACAGGGGAGCTAACTATGGCTACACCTTC.

The rearrangement links TRBV3-1 (or the pseudogene TRBV3-2) to TRBJ2-6, with 14 nucleotides matching TRBD2. CDR3 length equals 20 residues. J gave up 0 bases and V 5 bases, and 9 bases lay outside the gene matches. Germline V gene data show CDR1 as LGHDT and CDR2 as YNNKEL (reference sequence). As DNA, the CDR3 is TGTGCCAGCAGCGCCGGGACTAGCGGGAGAGTATACTCTGGGGCCAACGTCCTGACTTTC. It codes for CASSAGTSGRVYSGANVLTF.

The V gene is TRBV29-1, the J gene TRBJ2-7; TRBD1 matches 10 bases. CDR3 size: 13 residues. V was clipped by 5 bases and J by 3 bases; unmatched bases: 4. Germline CDR1 reads SQVTM; CDR2 reads ANQGSEA. The CDR3: CSVRWDRGYEQYF. Here the CDR3 DNA reads TGCAGCGTTCGATGGGACAGGGGCTACGAGCAGTACTTC.

This clone was counted between two and nine times. The chain combines TRBV28 with TRBJ2-7, with 7 bases aligning to TRBD2. Per the germline V gene, CDR1 is MDHEN and CDR2 is SYDVKM. After removal of 3 bases from V and 4 bases from J, the junction contained 12 bases not matched to a gene. The CDR3 sequence is 16 residues long. The CDR3 nucleotides are TGTGCCAGCAGTTTCAGTGTTGGCGGGAGCCGTTACGAGCAGTACTTC. Residues: CASSFSVGGSRYEQYF.

The chain links TRBV11-1 to TRBJ1-1; 8 bases are a match to TRBD1. The CDR3 consists of 14 residues. V shed 6 bases, J shed 7 bases, and the junction held 10 bases outside the gene matches. The germline V gene encodes CDR1 SGHAT and CDR2 FQDESV (reference sequence). The DNA for the CDR3 is TGTGCCAGCAGGAGGACAGGGCTCGGGGGTGAAGCTTTCTTT. This gives the protein CASRRTGLGGEAFF.

The chain uses TRBV4-1 and TRBJ2-4, with D possibly TRBD2 on 6 matching bases. V lost 4 bases, J lost 0 bases, and 10 bases lay in between. The CDR3 contains 15 residues. Germline-derived CDR1 and CDR2 are MGHRA and YSYEKL. The CDR3 DNA sequence: TGCGCCAGCAGCCGACTAGGACTAGCCAAAAACATTCAGTACTTC. This translates into CASSRLGLAKNIQYF.

The chain has TRBV7-2 and TRBJ2-5; 7 bases agree with TRBD1. Germline values: CDR1 SGHTA, CDR2 FQGNSA. Germline trimming cut 5 bases from V and 7 bases from J; bases unmatched to any gene: 13. The CDR3 is 15 residues long. Written as DNA, the CDR3 is TGTGCCAGCAGCAGAACTTACAGGGGCGCCGGGACCCAGTACTTC. Its protein is CASSRTYRGAGTQYF.

This clone has a single count. CDR3: CASSPGTIYNEQFF. The CDR3 DNA reads TGTGCCAGCTCCCCCGGGACTATCTACAATGAGCAGTTCTTC. The chain combines TRBV18 with TRBJ2-1, with 7 bases lining up with TRBD2. CDR3 length equals 14 residues. Germline values: CDR1 KGHSH, CDR2 LQKENI. Germline trimming cut 6 bases from V and 3 bases from J; bases unmatched to any gene: 5.

The chain carries TRBV28 and TRBJ2-7; no clear D gene. In germline, CDR1 is MDHEN, CDR2 SYDVKM. Trimming took off 6 bases at V and 6 bases at J, with 12 bases between the two ends. The CDR3 consists of 12 residues. CDR3 sequence: CASRSGRSEQYF. The CDR3, as DNA: TGTGCCAGCAGGAGTGGACGATCCGAGCAGTACTTC.

This clone was detected once. The CDR3: CASSHRRENQPQHF. CDR3 sequence (DNA): TGTGCCAGCAGTCACAGGAGAGAGAATCAGCCCCAGCATTTT. V usage is TRBV7-9 and J usage is TRBJ1-5; D is possibly TRBD1 (5 bases). Deletions cut 6 bases from V and 4 bases from J, with 13 bases between. The CDR3 is 14 residues long. Germline CDR1 reads SEHNR; CDR2 reads FQNEAQ (reference sequence). Based on the CDR3 plus reference TRBV7-9 and TRBJ1-5, the full variable domain is DTGVSQNPRHKITKRGQNVTFRCDPISEHNRLYWYRQTLGQGPEFLTYFQNEAQLEKSRLLSDRFSAERPKGSFSTLEIQRTEQGDSAMYLCASSHRRENQPQHFGDGTRLSIL.

The V gene is TRBV6-6, the J gene TRBJ1-2; D is undetermined. The CDR3 spans 15 residues. Germline V lookup: CDR1 MNHNY, CDR2 SVGAGI (reference sequence). The V and J ends lost 4 bases and 2 bases respectively, with 14 bases between them. The CDR3 sequence is CASSFPSAKNYGYTF. The DNA for the CDR3 is TGTGCCAGCAGTTTCCCTTCTGCGAAGAACTATGGCTACACCTTC.

This sequence joins TRBV7-9 and TRBJ1-1; tentatively, D is TRBD1 (5 bases). CDR1 and CDR2 (germline): SEHNR, FQNEAQ (reference sequence). The V end lost 3 bases, the J end lost 5 bases, and 13 bases lay between the germline ends. The length of the CDR3 is 14 residues. CDR3 bases: TGTGCCAGCAGCTTGGGGCAGGAGGGTACTGAAGCTTTCTTT. It specifies CASSLGQEGTEAFF.

The J gene is TRBJ2-1, the V gene TRBV6-5; weak D call: TRBD2 (6 bases). Trimming took off 6 bases at V and 8 bases at J, with 17 bases between the two ends. Germline V gene data show CDR1 as MNHEY and CDR2 as SVGAGI. The CDR3 has 14 residues. CDR3 coding DNA: TGTGCCAGCAGCAGGCCGGGACTCGTGTATGAGCAGTTCTTC. Protein: CASSRPGLVYEQFF.

This clone appeared once. The CDR3 region has the DNA TGTGCCAGTACCCAGGGGTGGGGGTTCGGTGAGCAGTTCTTC. This codes for CASTQGWGFGEQFF. This sequence joins TRBV19 and TRBJ2-1, with a weak D call TRBD1 (6 bases). V was cut by 7 bases and J by 9 bases, with 19 bases left in between. The germline CDR1 and CDR2 sequences are LNHDA and SQIVND (reference sequence). The CDR3 length is 14 residues. The whole variable domain, remainder taken from reference TRBV19 and TRBJ2-1, is DGGITQSPKYLFRKEGQNVTLSCEQNLNHDAMYWYRQDPGQGLRLIYYSQIVNDFQKGDIAEGYSVSREKKESFPLTVTSAQKNPTAFYLCASTQGWGFGEQFFGPGTRLTVL.

The genes are TRBV12-3 or TRBV12-4 and TRBJ1-2; D unclear. CDR3 length: 13 residues. V lost 5 bases and J lost 8, with 15 bases in between. The CDR3 is CASSPQVLLGYTF. The CDR3 nucleotides read TGTGCCAGCAGTCCCCAGGTTCTGCTCGGCTACACCTTC.

In its sample, this clone was seen once. This rearrangement joins TRBV5-6 to TRBJ2-7; D unclear. This CDR3 region has 13 residues. V was pared by 4 bases and J by 4 bases, with 12 bases between. Germline CDR1 and CDR2: SGHDT and YYEEEE. The CDR3 loop is CASSPVSGYEQYF. CDR3 nucleotide sequence: TGTGCCAGCAGCCCGGTCTCTGGTTACGAGCAGTACTTC. The full variable domain, rest sourced from reference TRBV5-6 and TRBJ2-7, is DAGVTQSPTHLIKTRGQQVTLRCSPKSGHDTVSWYQQALGQGPQFIFQYYEEEERQRGNFPDRFSGHQFPNYSSELNVNALLLGDSALYLCASSPVSGYEQYFGPGTRLTVT.

The genes are TRBV11-3 and TRBJ2-1; 7 nucleotides agree with TRBD1. Looked up from germline, CDR1 is SGHNT and CDR2 is YENEEA. CDR3 length: 15 residues. V trimming: 0 bases; J trimming: 9 bases; junction bases outside the gene matches: 8. CDR3 protein: CASSLEPLTGREQFF. The CDR3 nucleotides are TGTGCCAGCAGCTTAGAACCCCTGACAGGGCGTGAGCAGTTCTTC. The full variable domain, in which reference TRBV11-3 and TRBJ2-1 provide the parts outside the CDR3, is EAGVVQSPRYKIIEKKQPVAFWCNPISGHNTLYWYLQNLGQGPELLIRYENEEAVDDSQLPKDRFSAERLKGVDSTLKIQPAELGDSAVYLCASSLEPLTGREQFFGPGTRLTVL.

A single count supports this clone. The rearrangement links TRBV12-2 to TRBJ2-7; TRBD2 is taken as the D call from the table, unchecked against the DNA. TRBV12-2 constitutes a pseudogene. The CDR3 has 15 amino acids. The CDR3 DNA follows: TGTGCAAGTCGCTTAGCCCCAAGGTCTAGCGTCGAGCAGTACTTC. Translation: CASRLAPRSSVEQYF.

CDR3 DNA sequence: TGTGCCAGCAGTGATTGGGGGAGGGGCTACAATGAGCAGTTCTTC. It translates to CASSDWGRGYNEQFF. The chain recombines TRBV2 with TRBJ2-1, with TRBD2 matching 7 bases. Looked up from germline, CDR1 is SNHLY and CDR2 is FYNNEI. Trimming at V came to 3 bases and at J to 3 bases, leaving 5 bases not matched to a gene. CDR3 size: 15 residues.

V usage is TRBV7-6 and J usage is TRBJ2-7; D is unclear. The CDR3 sequence is 13 residues long. Germline-derived CDR1 and CDR2 are SGHVS and FNYEAQ. Trimming removed 1 base at V and 5 bases at J, with 9 bases between. CDR3 residues: CASSLGLEDEQYF. The DNA of the CDR3 is TGTGCCAGCAGCTTAGGGTTGGAAGACGAGCAGTACTTC.

The chain is built from TRBV10-3 and TRBJ1-1, with D maybe TRBD1 (5 bases). With 10 bases removed from V and 1 base from J, the gap between germline ends came to 13 bases. Germline V CDR1 and CDR2: ENHRY, SYGVKD. This CDR3 spans 13 amino acids. CDR3 amino acids: CATSRQRNTEAFF. CDR3 DNA: TGTGCCACCTCACGACAGAGGAACACTGAAGCTTTCTTT.